These 20 T cell receptor beta chains came from one sample sequenced in a study of beta chain features in type 1 diabetes. The study, taken as a whole, reports: Among all four CD4+ subsets, Type 1 diabetes patients had TCRB CDR3s that were moderately but significantly shorter.

As every portion of the isolated RNA was reverse transcribed, the sequencing read expressed TCRB transcripts. Profiled with immunoSEQ multiplex PCR; TCRdb holds only in-frame clones, not every one. The sample has around 710,000 clones, around 12% seen once. These TCRs' antigens remain unknown. Source material: naive CD4+ T cells from blood. Receptors originate from a man younger than 40 with type 1 diabetes.

The V call is TRBV25-1, the J call TRBJ2-2, with no clear D. From germline, CDR1 is MGHDK and CDR2 SYGVNS. The CDR3 totals 16 residues. V lost 2 bases and J 0 bases, leaving 10 bases between the germline ends. CDR3 loop: CASSERGTANTGELFF. The CDR3 DNA reads as TGTGCCAGCAGTGAACGCGGAACCGCGAACACCGGGGAGCTGTTTTTT.

In this sample, this clone turned up a few times. CDR3 nucleotide sequence: TGTGCCAGCAAAGAAGCGGGGAGAGACAATGAGCAGTTCTTC. Translating it yields CASKEAGRDNEQFF. This chain connects TRBV28 to TRBJ2-1; 7 nucleotides align to TRBD2. CDR3 size: 14 residues. Germline CDR1 and CDR2: MDHEN and SYDVKM. The V segment lost 7 bases and the J segment 5 bases; nucleotides outside the gene matches: 8.

This clone was recorded only once. The genes are TRBV7-3 and TRBJ1-1, with D possibly matching TRBD1 (5 bases). Germline-derived CDR1 and CDR2 are SGHTA and FQGTGA. Trimming pared 5 bases from V and 7 bases from J, leaving 14 bases between. The CDR3 loop spans 13 amino acids. CDR3 in DNA: TGTGCCAGCAGCCTGACCGGCGACAGTGAAGCTTTCTTT. Its translation: CASSLTGDSEAFF.

A few counts support this clone. The chain employs TRBV7-9 and TRBJ2-3; 11 positions agree with TRBD2. Trimming cost V 8 bases and J 3 bases; bases outside gene matches: 7. The germline CDR1 and CDR2 sequences are SEHNR and FQNEAQ (reference sequence). The CDR3 is 15 residues long. The CDR3, as DNA: TGTGCCAGCGTACCGGGACTAGCGGCGACAGATACGCAGTATTTT. Amino acid sequence: CASVPGLAATDTQYF.

This clone was found a few times. The chain combines TRBV2 with TRBJ1-1; D may be TRBD1 (5 bases). The CDR3 covers 13 residues. Germline CDR1 and CDR2: SNHLY and FYNNEI. Trimming took off 8 bases at V and 3 bases at J, with 13 bases between the two ends. The CDR3 loop reads CASRSTGDTEAFF. The DNA of the CDR3 is TGTGCCAGCCGGAGTACAGGTGACACTGAAGCTTTCTTT.

This chain joins TRBV2 and TRBJ1-6; D possibly corresponds to TRBD1 (5 bases). CDR1 is SNHLY, CDR2 FYNNEI, per germline. CDR3 size: 15 residues. The ends were cut back, 3 bases at V and 5 bases at J, with 11 bases in the middle. In DNA, the CDR3 is TGTGCCAGCAGTGACCGGGACGGGAATAATTCACCCCTCCACTTT. Residues: CASSDRDGNNSPLHF. Full variable domain (remainder filled in from reference TRBV2 and TRBJ1-6): EPEVTQTPSHQVTQMGQEVILRCVPISNHLYFYWYRQILGQKVEFLVSFYNNEISEKSEIFDDQFSVERPDGSNFTLKIRSTKLEDSAMYFCASSDRDGNNSPLHFGNGTRLTVT.

The V and J genes are TRBV5-1 and TRBJ2-1, with 8 bases lining up with TRBD1. CDR1 SGHRS and CDR2 YFSETQ come from the germline V gene. CDR3 size: 14 residues. The V gene end was trimmed by 4 bases and the J gene end by 2 bases; junction bases not matched to a gene: 2. The CDR3 is CASSLDRAYNEQFF. The CDR3 nucleotides are TGCGCCAGCAGCCTGGACAGGGCCTACAATGAGCAGTTCTTC.

This clone was picked up a small number of times. This chain links TRBV6-5 with TRBJ1-5, with D possibly TRBD1 on 6 matching bases. Germline loops: CDR1 MNHEY, CDR2 SVGAGI. The CDR3 contains 15 residues. V was clipped by 5 bases and J by 5 bases, with 16 bases between them. The CDR3 reads CASSTGTGEYQPQHF. CDR3 bases: TGTGCCAGCAGTACAGGGACGGGCGAATATCAGCCCCAGCATTTT.

This chain joins TRBV6-5 and TRBJ2-7; no reliable D call. The V end was cut by 0 bases, the J end by 0 bases, with 9 bases between. The CDR3 loop spans 15 amino acids. Germline V gene data show CDR1 as MNHEY and CDR2 as SVGAGI. The CDR3 here is CASSYSGVYSYEQYF. CDR3 nucleotides: TGTGCCAGCAGTTACTCGGGCGTATACTCCTACGAGCAGTACTTC.

This clone was seen a few times. The chain links TRBV7-2 to TRBJ2-5, with TRBD2 matching 7 bases. CDR1 is SGHTA and CDR2 is FQGNSA in the germline V gene. Losses at the gene ends were 1 base for V and 4 bases for J; bases not matched to a gene: 12. This CDR3 comprises 17 residues. CDR3 sequence: CASSLVAAAGRGETQYF. The CDR3, as DNA: TGTGCCAGCAGCTTAGTAGCCGCAGCGGGGAGAGGAGAGACCCAGTACTTC.

This chain uses TRBV5-1 with TRBJ2-3, with D tentatively TRBD1 (6 bases). Germline-derived CDR1 and CDR2 are SGHRS and YFSETQ. CDR3 size: 16 residues. The ends were cut back, 4 bases at V and 1 base at J, with 16 bases in the middle. CDR3 residues: CASSPATGRGTDTQYF. DNA of the CDR3: TGCGCCAGCAGCCCGGCGACAGGCCGGGGCACAGATACGCAGTATTTT.

The V call is TRBV29-1, the J call TRBJ2-3; TRBD2 agrees at 10 bases. After removal of 7 bases from V and 0 bases from J, the junction contained 10 bases not matched to a gene. CDR3 length equals 16 residues. Looked up from germline, CDR1 is SQVTM and CDR2 is ANQGSEA. The CDR3 here is CSAPQPLAGSTDTQYF. CDR3 DNA: TGCAGCGCCCCACAGCCACTAGCGGGAAGCACAGATACGCAGTATTTT.

The chain has TRBV5-6 and TRBJ1-2; 9 bases map to TRBD1. The V and J ends lost 0 bases and 6 bases, in that order; junction bases with no gene match: 6. CDR1 SGHDT and CDR2 YYEEEE come from the germline V gene. This CDR3 region has 15 residues. CDR3: CASSLVPGQGHGYTF. The CDR3 nucleotides read TGTGCCAGCAGCTTGGTCCCGGGACAGGGTCATGGCTACACCTTC. Looking up the rest from reference TRBV5-6 and TRBJ1-2 gives the full variable domain: DAGVTQSPTHLIKTRGQQVTLRCSPKSGHDTVSWYQQALGQGPQFIFQYYEEEERQRGNFPDRFSGHQFPNYSSELNVNALLLGDSALYLCASSLVPGQGHGYTFGSGTRLTVV.

The chain combines TRBV5-6 with TRBJ2-1; 8 bases fit TRBD1. The CDR3 contains 15 residues. Per germline, CDR1 SGHDT and CDR2 YYEEEE. J was trimmed by 1 base and V by 4 bases; bases with no gene match: 4. The CDR3 DNA is TGTGCCAGCAGCCGGACAGGGCGATCCTACAATGAGCAGTTCTTC. Encoded protein: CASSRTGRSYNEQFF. Drawing the rest from reference TRBV5-6 and TRBJ2-1, the complete variable domain is DAGVTQSPTHLIKTRGQQVTLRCSPKSGHDTVSWYQQALGQGPQFIFQYYEEEERQRGNFPDRFSGHQFPNYSSELNVNALLLGDSALYLCASSRTGRSYNEQFFGPGTRLTVL.

The V gene is TRBV11-2, the J gene TRBJ1-6, with 8 bases fitting TRBD1. The CDR3 length is 17 residues. Per the germline V gene, CDR1 is SGHAT and CDR2 is FQNNGV. V lost 1 base and J lost 7; bases outside the gene matches: 9. CDR3 bases: TGTGCCAGCAGCTTAGGTATTTGGACAGGGTGGAATTCACCCCTCCACTTT. Translated, it gives CASSLGIWTGWNSPLHF.

This clone has more than one count but fewer than ten. The rearrangement uses TRBV7-2 and TRBJ2-7; D may correspond to TRBD1 or TRBD2 (5 bases each). Trimming left V 5 bases short and J 7 bases short, with 18 bases between. Germline CDR1 and CDR2: SGHTA and FQGNSA. This CDR3 region has 14 residues. The chain's CDR3 is CASSPGTGPREQYF. CDR3 in DNA: TGTGCCAGCAGCCCGGGGACGGGACCGCGAGAGCAGTACTTC.

The rearrangement uses TRBV14 and TRBJ2-5; 9 bases line up with TRBD1. The germline V gene encodes CDR1 SGHDN and CDR2 FVKESK. This CDR3 is built from 15 residues. Germline trimming cut 4 bases from V and 5 bases from J; bases unmatched to any gene: 8. The CDR3, as DNA: TGTGCCAGCAGCCCCCGACAGGGGGAAGGTGAGACCCAGTACTTC. Translated, it gives CASSPRQGEGETQYF.

In its sample, this clone was seen a few times. This chain connects TRBV9 to TRBJ1-6, with D uncertain. The CDR3 is made up of 14 amino acids. Trimming cost V 2 bases and J 11 bases, with 14 bases left between them. Germline V gene data show CDR1 as SGDLS and CDR2 as YYNGEE. CDR3: CASSVGRLSTPLHF. The CDR3 nucleotides read TGTGCCAGCAGCGTCGGGCGGCTTTCTACACCCCTCCACTTT.

This clone came up a few times. This chain links TRBV10-3 with TRBJ2-7; either TRBD1 or TRBD2 may fit D (5 bases each). Germline-derived CDR1 and CDR2 are ENHRY and SYGVKD. The CDR3 consists of 13 residues. With 3 bases removed from V and 4 bases from J, the gap between germline ends came to 10 bases. In nucleotides, the CDR3 is TGTGCCATCAGTGATGGTTGGGGGTACGAGCAGTACTTC. The encoded protein is CAISDGWGYEQYF.

The chain couples TRBV6-5 to TRBJ2-1; the D call may be TRBD1 or TRBD2 (5 bases each). Germline loops: CDR1 MNHEY, CDR2 SVGAGI. Trimming stripped 0 bases from V and 6 bases from J, with 15 bases between. The CDR3 consists of 16 residues. CDR3 in amino acids: CASSYSKGRAPNEQFF. DNA for the CDR3: TGTGCCAGCAGTTACTCGAAGGGGAGAGCCCCCAATGAGCAGTTCTTC.